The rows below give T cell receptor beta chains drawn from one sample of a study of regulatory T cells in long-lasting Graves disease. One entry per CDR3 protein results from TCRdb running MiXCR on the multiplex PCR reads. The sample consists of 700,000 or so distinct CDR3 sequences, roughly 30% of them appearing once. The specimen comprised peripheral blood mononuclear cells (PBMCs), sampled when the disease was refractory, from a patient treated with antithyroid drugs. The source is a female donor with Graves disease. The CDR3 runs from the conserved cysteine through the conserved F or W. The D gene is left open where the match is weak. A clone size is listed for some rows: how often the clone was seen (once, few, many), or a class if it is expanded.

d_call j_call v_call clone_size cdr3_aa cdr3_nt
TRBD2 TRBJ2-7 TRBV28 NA CASRSRTSGGFYEQYF TGTGCCAGCAGATCTAGGACTAGCGGGGGGTTTTACGAGCAGTACTTC
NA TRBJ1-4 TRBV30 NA CAWSRGGQGGGKLFF TGTGCCTGGAGTAGAGGGGGGCAGGGAGGAGGAAAACTGTTTTTT
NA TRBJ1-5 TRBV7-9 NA CASSVGGQPQHF TGTGCCAGCAGCGTGGGCGGTCAGCCCCAGCATTTT
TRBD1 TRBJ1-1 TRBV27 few CASSLLTGVRGKAEAFF TGTGCCAGCAGTTTATTGACAGGGGTACGTGGGAAGGCTGAAGCTTTCTTT
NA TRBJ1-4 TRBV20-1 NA CSASPTAFNEKLFF TGCAGTGCTAGCCCGACAGCCTTTAATGAAAAACTGTTTTTT
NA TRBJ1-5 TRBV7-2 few CASSLTKDPNQPQHF TGTGCCAGCAGCTTGACCAAGGACCCCAATCAGCCCCAGCATTTT
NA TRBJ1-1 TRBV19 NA CASSPRDLRRTEAFF TGTGCCAGTAGTCCGCGGGATTTGAGAAGGACTGAAGCTTTCTTT
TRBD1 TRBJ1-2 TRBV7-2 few CASSAGQTVDGYTF TGTGCCAGCAGCGCGGGACAGACGGTAGATGGCTACACCTTC
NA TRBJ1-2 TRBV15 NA CATSKRRQLNYGYTF TGTGCCACCAGCAAGCGACGGCAGTTGAACTATGGCTACACCTTC
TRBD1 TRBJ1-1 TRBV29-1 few CSALGQGGRTEAFF TGCAGCGCCTTGGGGCAGGGGGGTCGAACTGAAGCTTTCTTT
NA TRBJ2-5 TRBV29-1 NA CSVGIQLQETQYF TGCAGCGTGGGCATACAGCTCCAAGAGACCCAGTACTTC
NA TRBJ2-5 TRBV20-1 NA CSARLAQETQYF TGCAGTGCCAGATTGGCCCAAGAGACCCAGTACTTC
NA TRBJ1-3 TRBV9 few CASSVAQGPWAGNTIYF TGTGCCAGCAGCGTAGCCCAGGGCCCGTGGGCTGGAAACACCATATATTTT
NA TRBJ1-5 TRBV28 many CASSLQGRNQPQHF TGTGCCAGCAGTTTACAGGGGCGCAATCAGCCCCAGCATTTT
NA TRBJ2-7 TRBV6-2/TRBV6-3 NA CASSYSPGAKEQYF TGTGCCAGCAGTTACTCCCCGGGGGCGAAGGAGCAGTACTTC
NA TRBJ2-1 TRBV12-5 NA CASGKDGPSSSYNEQFF TGTGCTAGTGGTAAGGACGGCCCGTCGAGCTCCTACAATGAGCAGTTCTTC
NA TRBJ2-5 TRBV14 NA CASSLRWKETQYF TGTGCCAGCAGCCTTCGGTGGAAAGAGACCCAGTACTTC
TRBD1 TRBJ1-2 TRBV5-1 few CASTADRGNLNGYTF TGCGCCAGCACCGCGGACAGGGGGAACCTCAATGGCTACACCTTC
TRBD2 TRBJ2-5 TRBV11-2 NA CASSLNPAGGGRETQYF TGTGCCAGCAGCTTAAACCCAGCGGGAGGAGGTCGAGAGACCCAGTACTTC
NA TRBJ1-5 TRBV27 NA CASSLRGGNQPRHF TGTGCCAGCAGTTTGAGGGGGGGCAATCAGCCCCGGCATTTT
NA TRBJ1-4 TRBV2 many CASNLWREEIRGSVRLFF TGTGCCAGCAATCTTTGGAGGGAGGAAATTCGAGGCTCCGTGAGACTGTTTTTT
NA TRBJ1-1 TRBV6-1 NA CASRRGRVGEAFF TGTGCCAGCAGAAGGGGGAGAGTAGGTGAAGCTTTCTTT
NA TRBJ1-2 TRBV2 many CASSELAGRGYTF TGTGCCAGCAGTGAATTAGCAGGGCGTGGCTACACCTTC
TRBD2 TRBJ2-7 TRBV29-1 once CSVRGTSGTSYEQYF TGCAGCGTCCGTGGGACTAGCGGGACCTCCTACGAGCAGTACTTC
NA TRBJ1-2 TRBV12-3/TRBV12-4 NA CASRISLSYGYTF TGTGCCAGCAGAATCAGCCTTAGCTATGGCTACACCTTC
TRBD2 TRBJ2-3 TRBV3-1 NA CASSQGYGRADTQYF TGTGCCAGCAGCCAAGGTTACGGGAGGGCAGATACGCAGTATTTT
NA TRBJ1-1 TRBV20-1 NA CSARDRFGVRWTEAFF TGCAGTGCTAGAGATCGCTTTGGGGTTAGATGGACTGAAGCTTTCTTT
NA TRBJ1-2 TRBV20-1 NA CSASPGQLYGYTF TGCAGTGCTAGTCCTGGGCAACTCTATGGCTACACCTTC
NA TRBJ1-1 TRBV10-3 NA CAISPTGQRMNTEAFF TGTGCCATCAGTCCCACAGGGCAGAGAATGAACACTGAAGCTTTCTTT
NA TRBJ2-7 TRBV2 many CASSEARFLSYEQYF TGTGCCAGCAGTGAAGCGCGTTTCTTATCCTACGAGCAGTACTTC
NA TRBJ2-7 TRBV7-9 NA CASSTGRAYEQYF TGTGCCAGCAGCACCGGACGGGCCTACGAGCAGTACTTC
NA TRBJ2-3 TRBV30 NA CALGEDTQYF TGTGCCTTGGGAGAAGATACGCAGTATTTT
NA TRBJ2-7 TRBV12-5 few CASGLVPTYEQYF TGTGCTAGTGGTTTGGTACCGACTTACGAGCAGTACTTC
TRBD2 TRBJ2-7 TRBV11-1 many CASSIGTSGSYEQYF TGTGCCAGCAGCATAGGGACTAGCGGGAGCTACGAGCAGTACTTC
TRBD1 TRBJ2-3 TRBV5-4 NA CASSLTSDRGTDTQYF TGTGCCAGCAGCTTAACCTCGGACAGGGGCACAGATACGCAGTATTTT
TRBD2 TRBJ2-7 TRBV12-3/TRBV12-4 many CASSPLAGVYEQYF TGTGCCAGCAGTCCACTAGCGGGAGTTTACGAGCAGTACTTC
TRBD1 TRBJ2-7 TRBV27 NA CASRPPGTGDYEQYF TGTGCCAGCAGACCCCCCGGGACAGGGGATTACGAGCAGTACTTC
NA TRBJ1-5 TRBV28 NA CASSETGGGRHF TGTGCCAGCAGTGAGACAGGTGGGGGAAGGCATTTT
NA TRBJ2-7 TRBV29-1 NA CSVPWGSGTYEQYF TGCAGCGTACCCTGGGGCAGTGGGACCTACGAGCAGTACTTC
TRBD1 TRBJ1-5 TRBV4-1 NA CASSQAPTGDQPQHF TGCGCCAGCAGCCAAGCCCCAACAGGGGATCAGCCCCAGCATTTT
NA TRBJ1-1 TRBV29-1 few CSVEISGVGFTGSAFF TGCAGCGTTGAAATTTCGGGTGTTGGGTTCACAGGTTCAGCTTTCTTT
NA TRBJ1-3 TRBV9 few CASSGPGVGNTIYF TGTGCCAGCAGCGGCCCAGGAGTTGGAAACACCATATATTTT
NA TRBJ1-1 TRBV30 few CAWIEWEEAFF TGTGCCTGGATAGAGTGGGAAGAAGCTTTCTTT